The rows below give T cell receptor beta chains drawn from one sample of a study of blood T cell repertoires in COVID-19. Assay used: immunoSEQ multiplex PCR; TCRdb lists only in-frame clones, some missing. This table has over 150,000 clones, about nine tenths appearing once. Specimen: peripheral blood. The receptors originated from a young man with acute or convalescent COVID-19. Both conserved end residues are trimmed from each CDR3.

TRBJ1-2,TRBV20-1,SASPGTGVWDGYT
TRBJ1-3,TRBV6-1,ASSEWGQGAIGNTIY
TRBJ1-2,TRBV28,ASSFTGGNYGYT
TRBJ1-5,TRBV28,ASSGRDRVSNQPQH
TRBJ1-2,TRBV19,ASSPGGLTYGYT
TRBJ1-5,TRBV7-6,ASSLGYGNGGSLNQPQH
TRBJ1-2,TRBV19,ASNDRASGRDYGYT
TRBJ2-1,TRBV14,ASTDIAGGREQF
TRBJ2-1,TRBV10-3,AISESGEGSYNEQF
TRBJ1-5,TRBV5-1,ASSFTGGNQPQH
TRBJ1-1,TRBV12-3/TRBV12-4,ASSKGQTF
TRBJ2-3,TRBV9,ASSVAGGPSGSLSGTQY
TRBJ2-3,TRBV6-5,ASTRGTGSDTQY
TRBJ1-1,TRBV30,AWRETLSTEAF
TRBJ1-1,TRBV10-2,ASSGGRGTEAF
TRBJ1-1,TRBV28,ASRTPGRSTEAF
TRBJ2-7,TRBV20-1,SASATVRDSLYEQY
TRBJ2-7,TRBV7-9,ASSLPGTYEQY
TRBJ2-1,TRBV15,ATSVPGGSGGANEQF
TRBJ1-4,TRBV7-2,ASSLSGDYNEKLF
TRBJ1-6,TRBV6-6,ASRQSYNSPLH
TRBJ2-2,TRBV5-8,ASSSGLVWTGELF
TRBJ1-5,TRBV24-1,ATCAASNQPQH
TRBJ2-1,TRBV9,ASSPRTSGPSYNEQF
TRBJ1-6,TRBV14,ASSLRQGIGNSPLH
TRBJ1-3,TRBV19,ASSIQTGAGNTIY
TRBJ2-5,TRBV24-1,ATSDPLGRGQETQY
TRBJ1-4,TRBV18,ASSPAGASNEKLF
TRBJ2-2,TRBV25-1,ASSWSGTPNTGELF
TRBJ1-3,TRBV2,ASGGQGPHNSGNTIY
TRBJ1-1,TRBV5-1,ASSLGGTGNTEAF
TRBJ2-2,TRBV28,ASIRDRAGTGELF
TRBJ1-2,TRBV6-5,ASSYSGGHYGYT
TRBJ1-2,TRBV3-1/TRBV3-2,ASSQGEGGYGYT
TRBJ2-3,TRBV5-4,ASSPLAGATDTQY
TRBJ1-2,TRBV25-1,ASSDPRGGNSYGYT
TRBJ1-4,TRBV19,ASSIPGQGIEKLF
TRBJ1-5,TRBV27,ASSATGGHQPQH
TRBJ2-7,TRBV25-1,ASSPTTGEQY
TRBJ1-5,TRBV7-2,ASSPYTGTGSQPQH
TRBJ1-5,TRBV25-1,ASSEGDRRNQPQH
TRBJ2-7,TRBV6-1,ASSEVWTVTYEQY
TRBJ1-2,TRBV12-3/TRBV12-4,ASSFYRGGYT
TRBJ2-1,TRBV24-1,ATSLPGGRDEQF